This T cell receptor beta chain comes out of a study of blood T cell repertoires in COVID-19. Study context: COVID-19 samples, acute and convalescent, were from the United States, Italy and Spain. T cells, B-cell-depleted T cells, or PBMCs provided the cDNA or gDNA that served as material.

Seattle participants joined during active infection and were tracked over time. Germline values: CDR1 SGHTA, CDR2 FQGTGA. V shed 1 base, J shed 3 bases, and the junction held 6 bases outside the gene matches. The CDR3 length is 16 residues. Per the original methods: Amplification from reference gene primers served as the basis for estimated nucleated cell counts. Clones were sequenced by immunoSEQ multiplex PCR, and TCRdb holds only the in-frame ones, with some missing. The D gene and trimming were derived from the DNA, and the V and J assignments and clone size from that table. Seen here are some 450,000 clones, around 90% observed once, and the top ten hold approximately 0.92%.

This sequence was found in a man aged 18 to 30 with COVID-19, enrolled during active disease. This chain links TRBV7-3 with TRBJ1-1; 9 nucleotides line up with TRBD1. The sample was peripheral blood. CDR3 amino acids: CASSLKRWTGDTEAFF. CDR3 nucleotides: TGTGCCAGCAGCTTAAAACGCTGGACAGGGGACACTGAAGCTTTCTTT.